This T cell receptor beta chain was profiled in a study of Ad26.COV2.S vaccination and SARS-CoV-2 variants. In the study overall: The study gave Ad26.COV2.S intramuscularly, once or twice 56 days apart.

The sample's treatment: 15 to 20 received Ad26.COV2.S at low or high dose, single or two shots; a few received placebo; per-sample allocation not given. Sampling took place 63 days after the first vaccine or placebo injection. Adults aged 18-55 years in Boston included the donor. Wuhan-strain SARS-CoV-2 spike was expressed by the Ad26 vector that made up the vaccine. This clone was counted once. The antigen remains unidentified. The CDR3 has 13 amino acids. Germline values: CDR1 MDHEN, CDR2 SYDVKM. The trim removed 11 bases at V and 3 bases at J, leaving 4 bases unmatched. Measured with immunoSEQ multiplex PCR; TCRdb has only the in-frame clones, and not every one. The profile covers approximately 360,000 clones, with approximately 83% appearing a single time and approximately 7% taken by the ten largest. Study outcomes and limitations: Recipients of vaccine and of placebo showed similar breadth of their non-spike TCR repertoires.

The sample here was peripheral blood, taken in a trial of Ad26.COV2.S vaccine versus placebo. The TCR sequence derives from a person aged 18 to 65 who received the Ad26.COV2.S COVID-19 vaccine or a placebo. The gene calls are TRBV28 and TRBJ2-1, with 10 bases that match TRBD2. This CDR3 is CAGAGGDYNEQFF. The CDR3, as DNA: TGTGCCGGAGCGGGAGGGGACTACAATGAGCAGTTCTTC. Complete variable domain (other parts from reference TRBV28 and TRBJ2-1): DVKVTQSSRYLVKRTGEKVFLECVQDMDHENMFWYRQDPGLGLRLIYFSYDVKMKEKGDIPEGYSVSREKKERFSLILESASTNQTSMYLCAGAGGDYNEQFFGPGTRLTVL.